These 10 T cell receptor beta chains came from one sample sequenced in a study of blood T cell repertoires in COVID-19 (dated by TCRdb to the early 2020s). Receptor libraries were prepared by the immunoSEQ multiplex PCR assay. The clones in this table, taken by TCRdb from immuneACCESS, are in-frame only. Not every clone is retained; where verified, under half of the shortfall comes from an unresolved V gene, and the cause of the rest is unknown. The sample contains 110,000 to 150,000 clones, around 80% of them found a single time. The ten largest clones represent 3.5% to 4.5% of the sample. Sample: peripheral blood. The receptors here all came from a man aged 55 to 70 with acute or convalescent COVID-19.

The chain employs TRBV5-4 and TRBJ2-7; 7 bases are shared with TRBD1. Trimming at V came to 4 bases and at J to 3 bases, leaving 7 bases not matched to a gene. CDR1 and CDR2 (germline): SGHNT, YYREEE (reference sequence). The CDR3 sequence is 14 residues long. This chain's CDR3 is CASSPGQVSYEQYF. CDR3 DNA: TGTGCCAGCAGCCCCGGACAGGTTAGCTACGAGCAGTACTTC.

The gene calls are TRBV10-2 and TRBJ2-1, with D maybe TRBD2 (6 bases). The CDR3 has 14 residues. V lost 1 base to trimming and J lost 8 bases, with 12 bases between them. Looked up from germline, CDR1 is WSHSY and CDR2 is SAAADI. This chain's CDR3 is CASSELRGWYEQFF. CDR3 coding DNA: TGCGCCAGCAGTGAGTTACGGGGGTGGTATGAGCAGTTCTTC.

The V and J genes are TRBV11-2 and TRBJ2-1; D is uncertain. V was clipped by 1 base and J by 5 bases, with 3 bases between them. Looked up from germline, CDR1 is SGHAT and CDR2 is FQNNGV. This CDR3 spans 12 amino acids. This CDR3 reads CASSLADNEQFF. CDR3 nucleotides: TGTGCCAGCAGCTTAGCGGACAATGAGCAGTTCTTC.

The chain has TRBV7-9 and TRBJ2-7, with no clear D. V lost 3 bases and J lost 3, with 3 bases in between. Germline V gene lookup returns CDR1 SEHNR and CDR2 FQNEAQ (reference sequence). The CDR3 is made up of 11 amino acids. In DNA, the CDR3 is TGTGCCAGCAGCTTCAGCTACGAGCAGTACTTC. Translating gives CASSFSYEQYF.

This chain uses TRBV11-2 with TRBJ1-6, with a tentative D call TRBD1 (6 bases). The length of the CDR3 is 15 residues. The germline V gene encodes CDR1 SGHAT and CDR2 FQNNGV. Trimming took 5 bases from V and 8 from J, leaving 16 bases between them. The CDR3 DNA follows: TGTGCCAGCAGCCCAGACAGGATTCCTTATTCACCCCTCCACTTT. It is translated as CASSPDRIPYSPLHF.

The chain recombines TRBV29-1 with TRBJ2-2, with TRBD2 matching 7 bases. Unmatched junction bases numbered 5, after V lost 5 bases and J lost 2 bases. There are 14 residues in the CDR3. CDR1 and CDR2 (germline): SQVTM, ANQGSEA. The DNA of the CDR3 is TGCAGCGTTTCGGGGGGTTTTAACACCGGGGAGCTGTTTTTT. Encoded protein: CSVSGGFNTGELFF.

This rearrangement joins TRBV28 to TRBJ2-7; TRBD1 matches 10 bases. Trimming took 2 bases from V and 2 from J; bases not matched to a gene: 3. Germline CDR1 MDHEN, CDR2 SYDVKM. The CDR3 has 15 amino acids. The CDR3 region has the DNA TGTGCCAGCAGTTTAGGGACAGGGGCGCCCTACGAGCAGTACTTC. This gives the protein CASSLGTGAPYEQYF.

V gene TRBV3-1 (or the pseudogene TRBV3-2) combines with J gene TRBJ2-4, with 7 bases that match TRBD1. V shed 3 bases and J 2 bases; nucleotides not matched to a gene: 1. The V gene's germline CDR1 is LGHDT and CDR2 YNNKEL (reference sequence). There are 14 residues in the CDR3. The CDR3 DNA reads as TGTGCCAGCAGCCAGGACAGGTCCAAAAACATTCAGTACTTC. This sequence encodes CASSQDRSKNIQYF.

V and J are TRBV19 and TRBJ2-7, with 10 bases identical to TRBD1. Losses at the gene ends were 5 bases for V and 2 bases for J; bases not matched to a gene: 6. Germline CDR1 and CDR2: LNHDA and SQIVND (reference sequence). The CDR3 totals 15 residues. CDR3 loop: CASSHTGTGAYEQYF. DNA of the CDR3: TGTGCCAGTAGTCATACGGGGACAGGGGCCTACGAGCAGTACTTC.

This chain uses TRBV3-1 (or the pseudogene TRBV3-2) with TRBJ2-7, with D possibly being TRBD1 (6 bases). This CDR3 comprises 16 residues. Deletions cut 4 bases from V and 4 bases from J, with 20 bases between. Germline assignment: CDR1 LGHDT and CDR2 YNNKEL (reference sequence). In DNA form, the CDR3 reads TGTGCCAGCAGCCGAACAGGGTCGGCGCGCCCTTACGAGCAGTACTTC. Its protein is CASSRTGSARPYEQYF.